This is a list of T cell receptor beta chains from one sample in a study of CXCR3-negative and CXCR3-positive naive CD8 T cells. For each CDR3 protein, TCRdb gives one entry from its re-call of the 5' RACE reads, without DNA. The repertoire table contains 50,000 to 70,000 distinct CDR3 sequences. Input material: naive CXCR3+ CD8+ T cells from blood. Receptors were obtained from a human donor in good health. Some clones in this sample may be carry-over from other donors' samples. Each CDR3 is given with its conserved first and last residue.

V	J	CDR3
TRBV27	TRBJ1-1	CASSPSLDLNTEAFF
TRBV18	TRBJ2-2	CASSPESDGVYTGELFF
TRBV9	TRBJ1-5	CASSVGNAQPQHF
TRBV10-2	TRBJ2-1	CASSEIHWQFF
TRBV12-3/TRBV12-4	TRBJ2-7	CASSPVTGRGAYEQYF
TRBV6-2/TRBV6-3	TRBJ2-7	CASALLDRERIYEQYF
TRBV29-1	TRBJ2-7	CSAGGGGSTYEQYF
TRBV6-1	TRBJ2-7	CASSGTIVKSHEQYF
TRBV3-1	TRBJ1-5	CASSQDEPGSNQPQHF
TRBV29-1	TRBJ1-2	CSVDQDGGYTF
TRBV7-2	TRBJ1-2	CASSVSGRPHPYGYTF
TRBV5-1	TRBJ2-7	CASSPLGTGPYEQYF
TRBV10-2	TRBJ1-6	CASSESDREHSPLHF
TRBV28	TRBJ2-1	CASSQQTGGSYNEQFF
TRBV12-3/TRBV12-4	TRBJ1-5	CASSFGVPQHF
TRBV20-1	TRBJ2-2	CSAYDTSHTGELFF